The clone carrying this T cell receptor beta chain came up a few times. Per the germline V gene, CDR1 is SNHLY and CDR2 is FYNNEI. With 6 bases clipped from V and 2 bases from J, the junction kept 13 bases outside the gene matches. The CDR3 has 16 residues. The data originate from a study of blood T cell repertoires in COVID-19. For the study at large: Sample material is recorded as cDNA or gDNA derived from T cells, B-cell-depleted T cells, or PBMCs.

Cohorts were based on clinical histories the participants reported. Original data processing: How many nucleated cells were present was estimated from reference gene primer amplification. The method was immunoSEQ multiplex PCR; TCRdb's version includes in-frame clones alone and lacks a portion of them. Clone size and the V and J calls come from that table; the DNA yielded D and trimming. The table includes 130,000 or so clones, roughly 86% detected once. The genes are TRBV2 and TRBJ2-7, with 7 bases matching TRBD1. Sequencing used PBMCs or T cells enriched from blood (not recorded which). The origin of this receptor is a woman aged 50 to 65 with acute COVID-19. The DNA of the CDR3 is TGTGCCAGCAGATCAAACGTGGGACAGCCAGCCTACGAGCAGTACTTC. Encoded protein: CASRSNVGQPAYEQYF.